The 27 T cell receptor beta chains below all came from one sample that was sequenced in a study of long-term antiretroviral therapy in people with HIV. With survey level as its setting, the immunoSEQ assay was v3.0. Only in-frame clones appear in the TCRdb table, and some are missing; sequencing was by immunoSEQ multiplex PCR. Of fewer than 35,000 clones detected, 70% to 90% appear once; the ten largest clones hold around 8.2%. The sequencing used unsorted PBMCs, collected 3 years after starting antiretroviral therapy. The source of these receptors is a man aged 35 to 55 with HIV.

The genes are TRBV5-1 and TRBJ1-1; 8 positions match TRBD1. Germline CDR1 reads SGHRS; CDR2 reads YFSETQ. Trimming at V came to 0 bases and at J to 0 bases, leaving 7 bases not matched to a gene. This CDR3 contains 17 residues. CDR3 bases: TGCGCCAGCAGCTTGGTGACAGGGGCAGTAATGAACACTGAAGCTTTCTTT. It translates to CASSLVTGAVMNTEAFF.

The chain links TRBV11-2 to TRBJ2-5; D might be TRBD2 (5 bases). The germline V gene encodes CDR1 SGHAT and CDR2 FQNNGV. The CDR3 is 11 residues long. V lost 10 bases, J lost 4 bases, and 10 bases lay in between. In DNA, the CDR3 is TGTGCCATCTTACGGGGAGAGACCCAGTACTTC. This encodes CAILRGETQYF.

The gene calls are TRBV5-5 and TRBJ2-7; 9 positions match TRBD1. J was trimmed by 4 bases and V by 5 bases; bases with no gene match: 13. Germline loops: CDR1 SGHKS, CDR2 YYEKEE (reference sequence). This CDR3 has 16 residues. CDR3 DNA sequence: TGTGCCAGCAGTCCCCGAGGGGGACAGGGTATTTACGAGCAGTACTTC. Its translation is CASSPRGGQGIYEQYF.

The genes are TRBV19 and TRBJ2-4, with D tentatively TRBD2 (6 bases). Per the germline V gene, CDR1 is LNHDA and CDR2 is SQIVND (reference sequence). V was cut by 3 bases and J by 2 bases, with 14 bases left in between. There are 16 residues in the CDR3. Written as DNA, the CDR3 is TGTGCCAGTAGTATGTTGCTCAGCGGGCCCAAAAACATTCAGTACTTC. Translated: CASSMLLSGPKNIQYF.

The V call is TRBV29-1, the J call TRBJ2-7; 9 positions match TRBD2. The V gene end was trimmed by 2 bases and the J gene end by 2 bases; junction bases not matched to a gene: 10. The CDR3 sequence is 16 residues long. Germline-derived CDR1 and CDR2 are SQVTM and ANQGSEA. CDR3 region: CSVERFGLAGTYEQYF. Written as DNA, the CDR3 is TGCAGCGTTGAACGATTCGGTCTAGCGGGGACCTACGAGCAGTACTTC.

This chain joins TRBV5-6 and TRBJ2-7, with 9 positions matching TRBD1. V shed 2 bases, J shed 2 bases, and the junction held 2 bases outside the gene matches. Germline V gene sequence: CDR1 SGHDT, CDR2 YYEEEE. The length of the CDR3 is 14 residues. The CDR3 DNA is TGTGCCAGCAGCTTAGGGACAGGGACCTACGAGCAGTACTTC. Amino acids: CASSLGTGTYEQYF.

The J gene is TRBJ2-3, the V gene TRBV5-1; D unclear. CDR3 size: 13 residues. The germline V gene encodes CDR1 SGHRS and CDR2 YFSETQ. The V end was cut by 0 bases, the J end by 3 bases, with 5 bases between. The CDR3 region is CASSLDGTDTQYF. The CDR3 DNA is TGCGCCAGCAGCTTGGACGGAACAGATACGCAGTATTTT.

The chain is built from TRBV4-1 and TRBJ2-7; D gene uncertain. The germline V gene has CDR1 MGHRA and CDR2 YSYEKL. Trimming shortened V by 0 bases and J by 3 bases, and 9 bases separated the two germline ends. The CDR3 loop spans 14 amino acids. CDR3 DNA sequence: TGCGCCAGCAGCCAAGAGAGTGGGGTCTACGAGCAGTACTTC. The encoded protein is CASSQESGVYEQYF.

The chain employs TRBV5-5 and TRBJ2-7; 9 bases match TRBD1. Per the germline V gene, CDR1 is SGHKS and CDR2 is YYEKEE (reference sequence). This CDR3 has 16 residues. V lost 4 bases to trimming and J lost 4 bases; unmatched junction nucleotides: 12. The CDR3 loop is CASSGAGTGIPYEQYF. The CDR3 DNA reads as TGTGCCAGCAGCGGGGCCGGGACAGGGATACCTTACGAGCAGTACTTC.

The rearrangement uses TRBV2 and TRBJ1-4, with a possible D match to TRBD1 (6 bases). This CDR3 region has 15 residues. Germline CDR1 reads SNHLY; CDR2 reads FYNNEI. Trimming stripped 3 bases from V and 8 bases from J, with 16 bases between. The CDR3 coding sequence is TGTGCCAGCAGTGAGGGACCAGGGGAGAGCGAAAAACTGTTTTTT. The encoded protein is CASSEGPGESEKLFF.

The chain is built from TRBV11-3 and TRBJ2-7, with TRBD1 as a possible D gene (6 bases). Trimming removed 4 bases from V and 6 bases from J, with 13 bases in between. This CDR3 contains 13 residues. Germline V gene sequence: CDR1 SGHNT, CDR2 YENEEA. The CDR3 DNA follows: TGTGCCAGCAGCTCCCCTACAGGGAGCGAGCAGTACTTC. It codes for CASSSPTGSEQYF.

The chain uses TRBV4-2 and TRBJ2-1; D is perhaps TRBD2 (5 bases). Trimming pared 2 bases from V and 1 base from J, leaving 15 bases between. In germline, CDR1 is LGHNA, CDR2 YNFKEQ. This CDR3 is 17 amino acids long. The CDR3 sequence: CASSQLSGSRSYNEQFF. The CDR3 DNA sequence: TGTGCCAGCAGCCAATTGAGTGGGAGTAGGTCCTACAATGAGCAGTTCTTC.

CDR3 in amino acids: CASSQLGIYEQYF. The CDR3 DNA sequence: TGTGCCAGCAGTCAACTAGGTATCTACGAGCAGTACTTC. This chain links TRBV28 with TRBJ2-7, with D possibly matching TRBD2 (5 bases). Looked up from germline, CDR1 is MDHEN and CDR2 is SYDVKM. V shed 5 bases and J shed 3 bases, with 11 bases lying between them. The CDR3 spans 13 residues.

The J gene is TRBJ2-5, the V gene TRBV7-9; TRBD1 aligns across 9 bases. The DNA end is a closer match to TRBJ2-7, so the J assignment may be wrong. This CDR3 is 14 amino acids long. Germline CDR1 reads SEHNR; CDR2 reads FQNEAQ (reference sequence). The CDR3 nucleotides are TGTGCCAGCAGCACGAGGGACAGGGACTACGAGCAGTACTTC. Amino acids: CASSTRDRDYEQYF.

The CDR3 bases are TGTGCCAGCAGCTTGGGGGGCGACTTTTACCGTCTGAGGTATGGCTACACCTTC. This encodes CASSLGGDFYRLRYGYTF. V usage is TRBV7-9 and J usage is TRBJ1-2; possibly TRBD1 for D (6 bases). Looked up from germline, CDR1 is SEHNR and CDR2 is FQNEAQ (reference sequence). Trimming pared 3 bases from V and 5 bases from J, leaving 25 bases between. The CDR3 contains 18 residues. The variable domain in full, with the rest retrieved from reference TRBV7-9 and TRBJ1-2, is DTGVSQNPRHKITKRGQNVTFRCDPISEHNRLYWYRQTLGQGPEFLTYFQNEAQLEKSRLLSDRFSAERPKGSFSTLEIQRTEQGDSAMYLCASSLGGDFYRLRYGYTFGSGTRLTVV.

The chain has TRBV4-2 and TRBJ2-1, with a tentative D call TRBD1 (6 bases). The V gene lost 0 bases and the J gene lost 2 bases, with 23 bases spanning the gap. Germline V lookup: CDR1 LGHNA, CDR2 YNFKEQ. This CDR3 is 20 amino acids long. The CDR3 loop is CASSQEVLGLVGAAYNEQFF. CDR3 bases: TGTGCCAGCAGCCAAGAGGTGTTGGGCCTGGTGGGGGCCGCCTACAATGAGCAGTTCTTC.

CDR3 in amino acids: CASSVGQAGANVLTF. The CDR3 DNA reads as TGTGCCAGCAGTGTCGGACAAGCTGGGGCCAACGTCCTGACTTTC. The chain combines TRBV2 with TRBJ2-6, with D perhaps TRBD1 (5 bases). Trimming pared 4 bases from V and 2 bases from J, leaving 9 bases between. Germline-derived CDR1 and CDR2 are SNHLY and FYNNEI. The CDR3 has 15 residues.

J is TRBJ2-1 and V is TRBV15; D tentatively reads TRBD1 or TRBD2 (5 bases each). Trimming took 6 bases from V and 5 from J, leaving 17 bases between them. The CDR3 extends over 15 amino acids. Germline values: CDR1 LNHNV, CDR2 YYDKDF (reference sequence). In DNA form, the CDR3 reads TGTGCCACCAGACGGGGAATAGGGGCCAACAATGAGCAGTTCTTC. Translation gives CATRRGIGANNEQFF. The whole variable domain, remainder taken from reference TRBV15 and TRBJ2-1, is DAMVIQNPRYQVTQFGKPVTLSCSQTLNHNVMYWYQQKSSQAPKLLFHYYDKDFNNEADTPDNFQSRRPNTSFCFLDIRSPGLGDTAMYLCATRRGIGANNEQFFGPGTRLTVL.

This clone was seen only once. V usage is TRBV4-1 and J usage is TRBJ2-7; 8 positions agree with TRBD2. Losses at the gene ends were 1 base for V and 2 bases for J; bases not matched to a gene: 4. CDR1 MGHRA and CDR2 YSYEKL come from the germline V gene. CDR3 length: 15 residues. CDR3 region: CASSQGLAGPYEQYF. In DNA, the CDR3 is TGCGCCAGCAGCCAAGGGCTAGCGGGCCCCTACGAGCAGTACTTC.

The chain combines TRBV11-2 with TRBJ1-4, with D tentatively TRBD1 (6 bases). This CDR3 is 15 amino acids long. V lost 5 bases, J lost 4 bases, and 14 bases lay in between. From germline, CDR1 is SGHAT and CDR2 FQNNGV. This CDR3 is CASSDPGALNEKLFF. CDR3 in DNA: TGTGCCAGCAGCGATCCAGGGGCGCTTAATGAAAAACTGTTTTTT.

The chain carries TRBV29-1 and TRBJ2-3; 7 nucleotides line up with TRBD1. J gave up 6 bases and V 1 base, and 7 bases lay outside the gene matches. Germline lookup yields CDR1 SQVTM and CDR2 ANQGSEA. The CDR3 sequence is 14 residues long. CDR3 amino acids: CSVEGGQGVDTQYF. As DNA, the CDR3 is TGCAGCGTTGAAGGGGGGCAGGGGGTCGATACGCAGTATTTT.

The chain links TRBV30 to TRBJ1-6, with D maybe TRBD1 (5 bases). Trimming stripped 6 bases from V and 7 bases from J, with 13 bases between. The CDR3 contains 13 residues. Germline CDR1 is GTSNPN and CDR2 is SVGIG (reference sequence). This CDR3 is CACGGVGNSPLHF. For the CDR3, the DNA is TGTGCCTGCGGGGGGGTAGGCAATTCACCCCTCCACTTT.

Only a few counts were recorded for this clone. The chain recombines TRBV19 with TRBJ2-2; possibly TRBD1 or TRBD2 for D (6 bases each). Per germline, CDR1 LNHDA and CDR2 SQIVND (reference sequence). The CDR3 runs 14 residues. With 5 bases removed from V and 5 bases from J, the gap between germline ends came to 12 bases. CDR3 region: CASSEGGATGELFF. The DNA of the CDR3 is TGTGCCAGTAGTGAGGGGGGCGCGACCGGGGAGCTGTTTTTT.

This chain uses TRBV5-1 with TRBJ2-7; 8 nucleotides agree with TRBD1. This CDR3 comprises 15 residues. Germline CDR1 SGHRS, CDR2 YFSETQ. J was trimmed by 3 bases and V by 3 bases; bases with no gene match: 8. The CDR3 loop is CASSSGTGELYEQYF. In DNA, the CDR3 is TGCGCCAGCAGCTCCGGGACAGGAGAACTCTACGAGCAGTACTTC.

The chain combines TRBV11-2 with TRBJ2-1; D may be TRBD2 (6 bases). Germline CDR1 is SGHAT and CDR2 is FQNNGV. This CDR3 has 11 amino acids. V gave up 8 bases and J gave up 7 bases, with 9 bases separating them. The CDR3, as DNA: TGTGCCAGCGAGGGACTGAATGAGCAGTTCTTC. Translating gives CASEGLNEQFF.

CDR3 nucleotide sequence: TGCGCCAGCAGCATGGGGACAGGGGGCCTCGAGCAGTACTTC. Residues: CASSMGTGGLEQYF. The chain links TRBV5-1 to TRBJ2-7, with 12 positions matching TRBD1. The CDR3 loop spans 14 amino acids. J was trimmed by 6 bases and V by 4 bases; bases with no gene match: 5. The germline CDR1 and CDR2 sequences are SGHRS and YFSETQ.

Only a few counts were recorded for this clone. The J gene is TRBJ1-5, the V gene TRBV18; 7 nucleotides line up with TRBD1. The V segment lost 3 bases and the J segment 6 bases; nucleotides outside the gene matches: 8. This CDR3 comprises 15 residues. Germline assignment: CDR1 KGHSH and CDR2 LQKENI. The CDR3 reads CASSPGLGGGQPQHF. The CDR3 nucleotides are TGTGCCAGCTCACCGGGTCTAGGGGGCGGTCAGCCCCAGCATTTT.